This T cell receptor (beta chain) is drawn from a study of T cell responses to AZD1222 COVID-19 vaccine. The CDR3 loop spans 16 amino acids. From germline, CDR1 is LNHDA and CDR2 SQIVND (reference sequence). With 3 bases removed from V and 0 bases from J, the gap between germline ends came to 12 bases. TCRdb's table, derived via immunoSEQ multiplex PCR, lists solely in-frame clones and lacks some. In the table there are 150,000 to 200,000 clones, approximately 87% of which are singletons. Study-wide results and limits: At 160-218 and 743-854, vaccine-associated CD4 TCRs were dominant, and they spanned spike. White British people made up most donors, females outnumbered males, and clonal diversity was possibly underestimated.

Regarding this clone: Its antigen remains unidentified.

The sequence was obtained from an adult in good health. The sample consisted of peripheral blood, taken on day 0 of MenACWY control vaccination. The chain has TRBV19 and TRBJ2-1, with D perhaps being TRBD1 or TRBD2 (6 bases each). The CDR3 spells CASSMGRGPSYNEQFF. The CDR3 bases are TGTGCCAGTAGTATGGGTCGGGGGCCCTCCTACAATGAGCAGTTCTTC.